A single sample is the source of the 11 T cell receptor beta chains below, sequenced in a study of early T cells in non-severe SARS-CoV-2 infection. Via MiXCR, TCRdb re-called the 5' RACE reads, giving one row per CDR3 protein. The sample holds roughly 36,000 distinct CDR3 sequences, approximately 5% seen once. Input material: whole blood. These receptors all come from an adult who was a healthcare worker with PCR-confirmed SARS-CoV-2 infection or an uninfected control (not recorded which).

The sample holds many counts of this clonotype. V usage is TRBV6-5 and J usage is TRBJ1-4; 10 positions agree with TRBD1. The CDR3 totals 12 residues. Germline V gene sequence: CDR1 MNHEY, CDR2 SVGAGI. The V gene end was trimmed by 10 bases and the J gene end by 7 bases; junction bases not matched to a gene: 3. Here the CDR3 reads CATGQGGEKLFF. CDR3 nucleotide sequence: TGTGCCACTGGACAGGGGGGTGAAAAACTGTTTTTT.

This clonotype was recorded many times. This chain uses TRBV7-9 with TRBJ1-6, with D unclear. Trimming took 1 base from V and 10 from J, leaving 8 bases between them. Germline CDR1 is SEHNR and CDR2 is FQNEAQ (reference sequence). The length of the CDR3 is 13 residues. This CDR3 reads CASSLDGESPLHF. CDR3 nucleotides: TGTGCCAGCAGCTTAGATGGAGAATCACCCCTCCACTTT. Full variable domain (rest looked up from reference TRBV7-9 and TRBJ1-6): DTGVSQNPRHKITKRGQNVTFRCDPISEHNRLYWYRQTLGQGPEFLTYFQNEAQLEKSRLLSDRFSAERPKGSFSTLEIQRTEQGDSAMYLCASSLDGESPLHFGNGTRLTVT.

This clonotype occurred many times. The chain carries TRBV20-1 and TRBJ2-3; D is unresolved. V lost 6 bases to trimming and J lost 4 bases, with 11 bases between them. This CDR3 is 12 amino acids long. Per the germline V gene, CDR1 is DFQATT and CDR2 is SNEGSKA (reference sequence). The CDR3 DNA sequence: TGCAGTGCCAGTAAGGAACCAGATACGCAGTATTTT. As protein: CSASKEPDTQYF.

This clonotype showed up just a few times. The rearrangement joins TRBV6-4 to TRBJ1-6; a weak D match, TRBD1 (6 bases). The CDR3 extends over 13 amino acids. Trimming stripped 3 bases from V and 7 bases from J, with 7 bases between. The V gene's germline CDR1 is MRHNA and CDR2 SNTAGT. The CDR3 region is CASSEGANSPLHF. The DNA for the CDR3 is TGTGCCAGCAGTGAGGGGGCGAATTCACCCCTCCACTTT.

The chain combines TRBV5-1 with TRBJ2-7; D may be TRBD2 (6 bases). The V and J ends lost 3 bases and 1 base respectively, with 20 bases between them. The CDR3 runs 17 residues. Germline CDR1 and CDR2: SGHRS and YFSETQ. CDR3 DNA: TGCGCCAGCAGCTCCTTCTCGGGCGGGACTCAGTCCTACGAGCAGTACTTC. Its protein product is CASSSFSGGTQSYEQYF.

This clonotype was counted many times. The rearrangement links TRBV27 to TRBJ1-2, with 7 bases lining up with TRBD1. V was clipped by 0 bases and J by 5 bases; unmatched bases: 6. The germline CDR1 and CDR2 sequences are MNHEY and SMNVEV (reference sequence). The CDR3 is 15 amino acids. This CDR3 is CASSLSGQPLYGYTF. The CDR3 bases are TGTGCCAGCAGTTTATCGGGACAGCCTCTTTATGGCTACACCTTC.

This clonotype was found a few times. J is TRBJ2-5 and V is TRBV12-3 or TRBV12-4; D ambiguous. The CDR3 contains 12 residues. V lost 1 base and J lost 4, with 4 bases in between. As DNA, the CDR3 is TGTGCCAGCAGTTTAGTAGGAGAGACCCAGTACTTC. It yields the protein CASSLVGETQYF.

The rearrangement joins TRBV5-1 to TRBJ2-7; D remains unclear. V dropped 0 bases and J dropped 2 bases, with 9 bases sitting between them. This CDR3 is built from 14 residues. Germline V gives CDR1 SGHRS, CDR2 YFSETQ. The CDR3 bases are TGCGCCAGCAGCTTGGTTACATCTGCCTACGAGCAGTACTTC. This translates into CASSLVTSAYEQYF.

The rearrangement joins TRBV20-1 to TRBJ2-7; 9 bases fit TRBD2. Trimming took 3 bases from V and 0 from J; bases not matched to a gene: 3. Germline lookup yields CDR1 DFQATT and CDR2 SNEGSKA (reference sequence). The CDR3 consists of 14 residues. The CDR3 spells CSASGRGGSYEQYF. DNA of the CDR3: TGCAGTGCTAGCGGGCGGGGGGGCTCCTACGAGCAGTACTTC.

The sample holds many counts of this clonotype. The chain employs TRBV5-1 and TRBJ2-7; the D gene is possibly TRBD1 (5 bases). V lost 4 bases, J lost 5 bases, and 19 bases lay in between. This CDR3 has 15 residues. In germline, CDR1 is SGHRS, CDR2 YFSETQ. CDR3 amino acids: CASSPSPLVRDEQYF. DNA of the CDR3: TGCGCCAGCAGCCCTTCCCCCCTAGTCAGGGACGAGCAGTACTTC. Filled out from reference TRBV5-1 and TRBJ2-7, the complete variable domain reads KAGVTQTPRYLIKTRGQQVTLSCSPISGHRSVSWYQQTPGQGLQFLFEYFSETQRNKGNFPGRFSGRQFSNSRSEMNVSTLELGDSALYLCASSPSPLVRDEQYFGPGTRLTVT.

This clonotype was observed at least ten times. This sequence joins TRBV7-3 and TRBJ2-5, with 8 bases that match TRBD2. The CDR3 contains 16 residues. The V gene end was trimmed by 5 bases and the J gene end by 2 bases; junction bases not matched to a gene: 10. Germline V gene sequence: CDR1 SGHTA, CDR2 FQGTGA. The CDR3 nucleotides are TGTGCCAGCAGCACAACCGGCGGGGGGCGACAAGAGACCCAGTACTTC. Its translation is CASSTTGGGRQETQYF.